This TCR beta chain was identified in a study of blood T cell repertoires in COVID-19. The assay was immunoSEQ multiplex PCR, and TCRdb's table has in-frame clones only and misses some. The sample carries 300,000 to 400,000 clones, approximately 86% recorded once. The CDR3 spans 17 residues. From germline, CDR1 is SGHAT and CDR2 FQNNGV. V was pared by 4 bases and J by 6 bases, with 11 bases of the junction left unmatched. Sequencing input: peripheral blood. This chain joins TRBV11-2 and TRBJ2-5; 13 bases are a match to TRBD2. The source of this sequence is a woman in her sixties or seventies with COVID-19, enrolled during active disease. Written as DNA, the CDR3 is TGTGCCAGCAGCTCGACCGAAACTAGCGGGGGGGCAAAGACCCAGTACTTC. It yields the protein CASSSTETSGGAKTQYF.